These 25 T cell receptor beta chains share one sample of origin, sequenced in a study of T cells in Graves' hyperthyroidism and ophthalmopathy. RNA transcripts were the template for amplifying TCR beta CDR3 regions. HTBI primers drove first-round RT-PCR of the TCR CDR3. TCRdb passed the multiplex PCR reads through MiXCR, listing each CDR3 protein once. In the table there are hundreds of thousands of distinct CDR3 sequences, about 14% of which are singletons. Sequencing input: blood. The receptors shown here come from a woman aged 45-59 years with Graves' ophthalmopathy.

The chain links TRBV20-1 to TRBJ2-1, with 8 positions matching TRBD2. CDR1 is DFQATT and CDR2 is SNEGSKA in the germline V gene (reference sequence). This CDR3 is 17 amino acids long. Losses at the gene ends were 0 bases for V and 8 bases for J; bases not matched to a gene: 15. The CDR3 bases are TGCAGTGCTAGAGACCTTGAGAGCGGGAGTCGGTTACATGAGCAGTTCTTC. Residues: CSARDLESGSRLHEQFF.

This clonotype has just a few counts. V and J are TRBV25-1 and TRBJ2-6; D not resolved. The germline V and J ends were trimmed by 0 bases and 0 bases, with 6 bases remaining between them. This CDR3 is built from 16 residues. Looked up from germline, CDR1 is MGHDK and CDR2 is SYGVNS. CDR3 amino acids: CASSEYMGSGANVLTF. For the CDR3, the DNA is TGTGCCAGCAGTGAATATATGGGCTCTGGGGCCAACGTCCTGACTTTC.

CDR3 loop: CASSFSPAIPSGANVLTF. CDR3 sequence (DNA): TGTGCCAGCAGCTTCTCGCCCGCAATACCCTCTGGGGCCAACGTCCTGACTTTC. The chain has TRBV7-2 and TRBJ2-6; D ambiguous. CDR1 and CDR2 (germline): SGHTA, FQGNSA. The CDR3 has 18 amino acids. The ends were cut back, 3 bases at V and 0 bases at J, with 15 bases in the middle.

The chain uses TRBV5-1 and TRBJ2-7; TRBD1 aligns across 7 bases. Germline assignment: CDR1 SGHRS and CDR2 YFSETQ. V lost 4 bases to trimming and J lost 6 bases; unmatched junction nucleotides: 13. This CDR3 contains 15 residues. The CDR3 loop is CASSDTTGNVGEQYF. CDR3 sequence (DNA): TGCGCCAGCAGCGACACGACAGGGAATGTAGGCGAGCAGTACTTC.

This clonotype was counted many times. The chain carries TRBV28 and TRBJ2-1; 7 bases map to TRBD2. The CDR3 is made up of 16 amino acids. CDR1 MDHEN and CDR2 SYDVKM come from the germline V gene. V lost 5 bases, J lost 0 bases, and 7 bases stayed unmatched. This CDR3 is CASSHGGGPSYNEQFF. The CDR3 DNA reads as TGTGCCAGCAGTCACGGCGGGGGACCCTCCTACAATGAGCAGTTCTTC.

The chain uses TRBV11-3 and TRBJ2-7; weak D call: TRBD2 (6 bases). This CDR3 is 14 amino acids long. Trimming pared 6 bases from V and 3 bases from J, leaving 15 bases between. The germline CDR1 and CDR2 sequences are SGHNT and YENEEA. CDR3 nucleotides: TGTGCCAGCAGTCAGAGGGGCGGGAACTACGAGCAGTACTTC. Encoded protein: CASSQRGGNYEQYF. The whole variable domain, remainder taken from reference TRBV11-3 and TRBJ2-7, is EAGVVQSPRYKIIEKKQPVAFWCNPISGHNTLYWYLQNLGQGPELLIRYENEEAVDDSQLPKDRFSAERLKGVDSTLKIQPAELGDSAVYLCASSQRGGNYEQYFGPGTRLTVT.

This clonotype was counted a few times. This chain connects TRBV6-5 to TRBJ1-5; no clear D gene. V was pared by 2 bases and J by 0 bases, with 5 bases between. The CDR3 length is 14 residues. CDR1 and CDR2 (germline): MNHEY, SVGAGI. As DNA, the CDR3 is TGTGCCAGCAGTTACATCGATAGCAATCAGCCCCAGCATTTT. Encoded protein: CASSYIDSNQPQHF.

This clonotype was seen repeatedly, ten times or more. This chain connects TRBV3-1 to TRBJ2-1; 10 bases are a match to TRBD2. Germline CDR1 reads LGHDT; CDR2 reads YNNKEL (reference sequence). The CDR3 length is 18 residues. Germline trimming cut 0 bases from V and 5 bases from J; bases unmatched to any gene: 10. CDR3 in DNA: TGTGCCAGCAGCCAAGAATCTGGGCTAGCGGGAGTTAACAATGAGCAGTTCTTC. The encoded protein is CASSQESGLAGVNNEQFF.

This clonotype was detected ten times or more. The V gene is TRBV20-1, the J gene TRBJ2-3; maybe TRBD2 (6 bases). V was clipped by 0 bases and J by 4 bases, with 17 bases between them. The CDR3 runs 16 residues. CDR1 and CDR2 (germline): DFQATT, SNEGSKA (reference sequence). CDR3 coding DNA: TGCAGTGCTAGAGAGGGCGGGACTGAAAAACCAGATACGCAGTATTTT. It encodes CSAREGGTEKPDTQYF.

This clonotype was detected many times. The J gene is TRBJ2-7, the V gene TRBV3-1; the match to TRBD2 covers 9 bases. With 3 bases clipped from V and 9 bases from J, the junction kept 9 bases outside the gene matches. CDR1 is LGHDT, CDR2 YNNKEL, per germline (reference sequence). The CDR3 spans 14 residues. The DNA for the CDR3 is TGTGCCAGCAGCCATGGACTAGCGCCTCTTGGGCAGTACTTC. Amino acids: CASSHGLAPLGQYF.

This clonotype occurred many times. The rearrangement joins TRBV12-3 or TRBV12-4 to TRBJ2-3; perhaps TRBD2 as D (6 bases). The V end was cut by 3 bases, the J end by 2 bases, with 12 bases between. This CDR3 comprises 15 residues. The CDR3 loop reads CASSFGSALTDTQYF. As DNA, the CDR3 is TGTGCCAGCAGTTTCGGGAGTGCCCTCACAGATACGCAGTATTTT.

This clonotype occurred many times. The CDR3 protein is CSARGHIGTSLTGELFF. The DNA of the CDR3 is TGCAGTGCTAGGGGTCACATCGGGACTAGCCTAACCGGGGAGCTGTTTTTT. The rearrangement joins TRBV20-1 to TRBJ2-2; 9 nucleotides line up with TRBD2. This CDR3 is built from 17 residues. Germline trimming cut 3 bases from V and 5 bases from J; bases unmatched to any gene: 13. CDR1 is DFQATT, CDR2 SNEGSKA, per germline (reference sequence).

This clonotype was seen repeatedly, ten times or more. This chain connects TRBV5-1 to TRBJ2-3, with 7 bases identical to TRBD1. The CDR3 contains 15 residues. J lost 2 bases, V lost 3 bases, and 6 bases had no gene match. The germline V gene has CDR1 SGHRS and CDR2 YFSETQ. CDR3 protein: CASSSGTELTDTQYF. Written as DNA, the CDR3 is TGCGCCAGCAGCTCCGGGACAGAACTCACAGATACGCAGTATTTT. The full variable domain, its missing parts supplied by reference TRBV5-1 and TRBJ2-3, is KAGVTQTPRYLIKTRGQQVTLSCSPISGHRSVSWYQQTPGQGLQFLFEYFSETQRNKGNFPGRFSGRQFSNSRSEMNVSTLELGDSALYLCASSSGTELTDTQYFGPGTRLTVL.

This clonotype was found many times. The V and J genes are TRBV12-5 and TRBJ2-1; D is unresolved. CDR1 LGHNT and CDR2 FRNRAP come from the germline V gene. The CDR3 runs 16 residues. V was trimmed by 6 bases and J by 0 bases, leaving 15 bases between them. The CDR3 DNA reads as TGTGCTAGTGGGATTACCGGGTTTAGCTCCTACAATGAGCAGTTCTTC. As protein: CASGITGFSSYNEQFF.

This clonotype was seen at least ten times. CDR3 coding DNA: TGTGCCTGGAGGGGACCGAACTACGAGCAGTACTTC. It is translated as CAWRGPNYEQYF. The rearrangement joins TRBV30 to TRBJ2-7; D tentatively reads TRBD1 or TRBD2 (5 bases each). Germline CDR1 and CDR2: GTSNPN and SVGIG (reference sequence). The germline V and J ends were trimmed by 3 bases and 3 bases, with 9 bases remaining between them. The CDR3 loop spans 12 amino acids.

This clonotype was counted many times. The J gene is TRBJ1-1, the V gene TRBV6-1; the D is unclear. V lost 6 bases and J lost 0, with 8 bases in between. This CDR3 spans 13 amino acids. CDR1 is MNHNS, CDR2 SASEGT, per germline. This chain's CDR3 is CASSRDMNTEAFF. For the CDR3, the DNA is TGTGCCAGCAGCAGAGACATGAACACTGAAGCTTTCTTT.

This clonotype was counted only a few times. This chain links TRBV18 with TRBJ1-6; 8 nucleotides align to TRBD1. The junction had 8 bases not matched to a gene; V was cut back by 1 base and J by 0 bases. The CDR3 loop spans 19 amino acids. Germline values: CDR1 KGHSH, CDR2 LQKENI. The CDR3: CASSPLPTGVSSYNSPLHF. The CDR3 coding sequence is TGTGCCAGCTCACCACTCCCGACAGGGGTCAGCTCCTATAATTCACCCCTCCACTTT.

This chain connects TRBV20-1 to TRBJ2-7; TRBD1 matches at 7 bases. V lost 6 bases to trimming and J lost 3 bases; unmatched junction nucleotides: 8. The CDR3 is 13 amino acids. Germline CDR1 is DFQATT and CDR2 is SNEGSKA (reference sequence). CDR3 sequence: CSAQGDTHYEQYF. CDR3 bases: TGCAGTGCCCAGGGGGACACCCACTACGAGCAGTACTTC.

This clonotype came up many times. The chain couples TRBV24-1 to TRBJ2-7; no clear D. CDR1 and CDR2 from the germline V gene are KGHDR and SFDVKD. The V end was cut by 6 bases, the J end by 0 bases, with 8 bases between. The CDR3 runs 13 residues. CDR3 DNA sequence: TGTGCCACCAGTCCAGCAAGCTCCTACGAGCAGTACTTC. It translates to CATSPASSYEQYF.

In this sample, this clonotype turned up a few times. This chain connects TRBV12-3 or TRBV12-4 to TRBJ1-5, with a weak D call TRBD1 (5 bases). The CDR3 loop spans 14 amino acids. Trimming took 6 bases from V and 1 from J, leaving 10 bases between them. CDR3 residues: CASSRWGSNQPQHF. The CDR3 DNA sequence: TGTGCCAGCAGCCGCTGGGGCAGCAATCAGCCCCAGCATTTT.

The sample holds one count of this clonotype. V gene TRBV9 combines with J gene TRBJ2-1, with D perhaps matching TRBD2 (6 bases). This CDR3 is built from 15 residues. The ends were cut back, 3 bases at V and 3 bases at J, with 13 bases in the middle. Germline assignment: CDR1 SGDLS and CDR2 YYNGEE. CDR3 nucleotides: TGTGCCAGCAGCGGCCGGGACTCCTACTACAATGAGCAGTTCTTC. It is translated as CASSGRDSYYNEQFF.

This clonotype was observed many times. The chain employs TRBV3-1 and TRBJ2-1; TRBD2 matches at 10 bases. The V gene's germline CDR1 is LGHDT and CDR2 YNNKEL (reference sequence). The CDR3 extends over 16 amino acids. Unmatched junction bases numbered 7, after V lost 0 bases and J lost 8 bases. The CDR3: CASSQEGLAGVDEQFF. The CDR3 DNA follows: TGTGCCAGCAGCCAAGAGGGGCTAGCGGGAGTAGATGAGCAGTTCTTC.

This clonotype was recorded at least ten times. CDR3 nucleotides: TGTGCCAGCAGCTTAGCAGGCGGTCAAACTGAAGCTTTCTTT. Encoded protein: CASSLAGGQTEAFF. This chain joins TRBV7-6 and TRBJ1-1, with D hard to call. Germline V CDR1 and CDR2: SGHVS, FNYEAQ. The CDR3 contains 14 residues. V was cut by 0 bases and J by 5 bases, with 10 bases left in between.

This clonotype is medium-sized in the sample. The DNA of the CDR3 is TGTGCCAGCAGCCGAGGACCGGGAGCCTACAATGAGCAGTTCTTC. Its translation is CASSRGPGAYNEQFF. The V call is TRBV11-1, the J call TRBJ2-1; D might be TRBD2 (6 bases). This CDR3 comprises 15 residues. Trimming cost V 5 bases and J 2 bases, with 13 bases left between them. Germline V gene sequence: CDR1 SGHAT, CDR2 FQDESV (reference sequence).

This clonotype was found once. A much more abundant neighbour one base away suggests this may be a read error. V gene TRBV7-8 combines with J gene TRBJ2-7; 10 nucleotides agree with TRBD2. Germline CDR1 reads SGHVS; CDR2 reads FQNEAQ. The CDR3 contains 14 residues. The CDR3 DNA reads TGTGCCAGCAGTTCTAGCGGGAGAGGCTACGAGCGGTACTTC. Protein product: CASSSSGRGYERYF.